Included here is one TCR beta chain sequence, with context. Unmatched junction bases numbered 5, after V lost 2 bases and J lost 6 bases. The CDR3 is 15 amino acids. Germline CDR1 and CDR2: GTSNPN and SVGIG (reference sequence). The cohort comprised adults aged roughly 18 to 95 years residing in approximately 25 US areas. Donors in Cohort 3 counted as recovered after two negative PCRs, clearance, or symptom resolution. The sample is drawn from a study of blood T cell repertoires in COVID-19. Study at large: PBMCs, B-cell-depleted T cells, or T cells provided the cDNA or gDNA that made up the material.

Generated by immunoSEQ multiplex PCR, the TCRdb table keeps only in-frame clones and is missing some. The sample has about 310,000 clones; around 89% are singletons. The sample consisted of PBMCs or T cells enriched from blood (not recorded which). The clonotype originates from a woman aged 40 to 55 who had recovered from COVID-19. The chain couples TRBV30 to TRBJ2-2, with TRBD2 matching over 11 bases. The CDR3 loop reads CAWSPLAGVAGELFF. CDR3 nucleotide sequence: TGTGCCTGGAGTCCACTAGCGGGAGTAGCCGGGGAGCTGTTTTTT.